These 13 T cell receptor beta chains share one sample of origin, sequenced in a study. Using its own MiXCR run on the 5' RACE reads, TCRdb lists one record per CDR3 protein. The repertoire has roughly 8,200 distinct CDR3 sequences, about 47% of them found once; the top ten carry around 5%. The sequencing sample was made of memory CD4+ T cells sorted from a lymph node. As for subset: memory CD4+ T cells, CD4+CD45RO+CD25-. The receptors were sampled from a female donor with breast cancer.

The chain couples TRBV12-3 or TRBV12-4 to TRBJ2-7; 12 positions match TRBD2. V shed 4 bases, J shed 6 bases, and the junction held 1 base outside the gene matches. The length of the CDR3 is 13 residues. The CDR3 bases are TGTGCCAGCAGTTCTAGCGGGAGGGTCGAGCAGTACTTC. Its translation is CASSSSGRVEQYF.

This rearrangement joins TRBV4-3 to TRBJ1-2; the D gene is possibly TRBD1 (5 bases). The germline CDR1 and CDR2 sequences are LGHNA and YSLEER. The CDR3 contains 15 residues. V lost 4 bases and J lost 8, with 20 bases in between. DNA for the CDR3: TGCGCCAGCAGCCGCCCGGGGGAAGGGCCCAGAGGCTACACCTTC. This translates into CASSRPGEGPRGYTF.

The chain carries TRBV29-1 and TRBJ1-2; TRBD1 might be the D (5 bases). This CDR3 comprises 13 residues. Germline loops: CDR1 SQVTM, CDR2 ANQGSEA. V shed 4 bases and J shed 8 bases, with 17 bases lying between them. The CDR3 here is CSVGKGNGDGYTF. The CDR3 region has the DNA TGCAGCGTTGGAAAAGGGAACGGGGACGGCTACACCTTC. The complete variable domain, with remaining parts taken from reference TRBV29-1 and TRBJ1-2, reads SAVISQKPSRDICQRGTSLTIQCQVDSQVTMMFWYRQQPGQSLTLIATANQGSEATYESGFVIDKFPISRPNLTFSTLTVSNMSPEDSSIYLCSVGKGNGDGYTFGSGTRLTVV.

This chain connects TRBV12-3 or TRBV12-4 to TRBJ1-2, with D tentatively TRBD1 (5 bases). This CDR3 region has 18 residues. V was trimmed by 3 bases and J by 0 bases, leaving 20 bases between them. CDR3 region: CASSLSILGVLANYGYTF. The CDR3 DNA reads TGTGCCAGCAGTTTGAGTATATTGGGGGTCCTAGCTAACTATGGCTACACCTTC.

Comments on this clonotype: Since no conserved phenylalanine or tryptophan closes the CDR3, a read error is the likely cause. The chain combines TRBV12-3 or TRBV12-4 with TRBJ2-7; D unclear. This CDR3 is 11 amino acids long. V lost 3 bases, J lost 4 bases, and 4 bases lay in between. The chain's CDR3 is CASSFEYEQYL. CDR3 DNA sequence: TGTGCCAGCAGTTTCGAATACGAGCAGTACCTC.

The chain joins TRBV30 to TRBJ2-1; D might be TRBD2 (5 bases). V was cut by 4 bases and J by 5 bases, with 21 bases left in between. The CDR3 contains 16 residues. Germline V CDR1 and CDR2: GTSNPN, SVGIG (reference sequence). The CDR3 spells CAWIGGGSVGNNEQFF. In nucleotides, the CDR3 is TGTGCCTGGATAGGAGGTGGGAGCGTGGGGAACAATGAGCAGTTCTTC.

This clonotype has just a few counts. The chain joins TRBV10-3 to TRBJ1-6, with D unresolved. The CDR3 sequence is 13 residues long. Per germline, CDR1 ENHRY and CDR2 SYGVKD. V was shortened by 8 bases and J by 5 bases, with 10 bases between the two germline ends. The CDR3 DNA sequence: TGTGCCATCCGGGGTTCCCATAATTCACCCCTCCACTTT. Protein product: CAIRGSHNSPLHF.

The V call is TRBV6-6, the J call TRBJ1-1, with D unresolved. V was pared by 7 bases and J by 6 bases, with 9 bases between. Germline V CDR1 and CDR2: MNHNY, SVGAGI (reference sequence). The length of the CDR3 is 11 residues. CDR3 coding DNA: TGTGCCAGCACCGAGTCGGCTGAAGCTTTCTTT. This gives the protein CASTESAEAFF.

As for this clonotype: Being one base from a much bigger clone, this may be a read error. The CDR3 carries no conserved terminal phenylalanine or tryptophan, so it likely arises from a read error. CDR3 nucleotides: TGTGCCAGCAGCTCCCTAGCGGGAGGGACAAATGAGCAGTTCCTC. It encodes CASSSLAGGTNEQFL. The V and J genes are TRBV7-3 and TRBJ2-1; 12 bases line up with TRBD2. There are 15 residues in the CDR3. CDR1 is SGHTA and CDR2 is FQGTGA in the germline V gene. V lost 4 bases, J lost 7 bases, and 5 bases stayed unmatched.

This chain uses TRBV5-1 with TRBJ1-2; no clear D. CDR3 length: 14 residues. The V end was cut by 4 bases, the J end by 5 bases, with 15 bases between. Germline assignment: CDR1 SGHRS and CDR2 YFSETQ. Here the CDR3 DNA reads TGCGCCAGCAGCCCAGAAGGACCCCTTTATGGCTACACCTTC. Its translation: CASSPEGPLYGYTF.

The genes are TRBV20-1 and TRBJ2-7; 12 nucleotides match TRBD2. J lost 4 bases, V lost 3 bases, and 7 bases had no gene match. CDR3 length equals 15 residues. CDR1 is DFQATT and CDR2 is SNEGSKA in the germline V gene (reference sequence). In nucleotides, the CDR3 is TGCAGTGCTAGCCCCCTAGCGGGAGGGTGGTACGAGCAGTACTTC. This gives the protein CSASPLAGGWYEQYF.

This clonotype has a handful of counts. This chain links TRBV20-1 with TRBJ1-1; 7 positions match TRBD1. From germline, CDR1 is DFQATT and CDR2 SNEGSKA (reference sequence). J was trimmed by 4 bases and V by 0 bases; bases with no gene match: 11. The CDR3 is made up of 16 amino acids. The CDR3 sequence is CSARDSGRGWITEAFF. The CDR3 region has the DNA TGCAGTGCTAGAGATTCTGGCAGGGGGTGGATCACTGAAGCTTTCTTT.

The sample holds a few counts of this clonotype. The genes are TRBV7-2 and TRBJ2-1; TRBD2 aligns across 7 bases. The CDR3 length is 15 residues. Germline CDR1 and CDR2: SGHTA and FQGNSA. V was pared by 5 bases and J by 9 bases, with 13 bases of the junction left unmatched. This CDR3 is CASSPLGAGDSEQFF. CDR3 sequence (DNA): TGTGCCAGCAGCCCTCTAGGGGCGGGAGACAGTGAGCAGTTCTTC. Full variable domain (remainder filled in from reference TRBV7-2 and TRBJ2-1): GAGVSQSPSNKVTEKGKDVELRCDPISGHTALYWYRQSLGQGLEFLIYFQGNSAPDKSGLPSDRFSAERTGGSVSTLTIQRTQQEDSAVYLCASSPLGAGDSEQFFGPGTRLTVL.